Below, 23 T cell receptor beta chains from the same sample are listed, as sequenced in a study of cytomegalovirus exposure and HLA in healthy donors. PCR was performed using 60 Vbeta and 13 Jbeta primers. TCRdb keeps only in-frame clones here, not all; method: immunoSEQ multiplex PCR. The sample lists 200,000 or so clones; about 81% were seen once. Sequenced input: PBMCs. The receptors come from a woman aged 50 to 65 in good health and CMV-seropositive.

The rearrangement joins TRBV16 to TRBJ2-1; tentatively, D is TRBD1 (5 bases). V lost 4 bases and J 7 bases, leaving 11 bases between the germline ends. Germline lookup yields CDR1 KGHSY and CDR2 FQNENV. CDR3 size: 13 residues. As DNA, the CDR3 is TGTGCCAGCAGCCTCCTACAGGTAAATGAGCAGTTCTTC. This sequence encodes CASSLLQVNEQFF.

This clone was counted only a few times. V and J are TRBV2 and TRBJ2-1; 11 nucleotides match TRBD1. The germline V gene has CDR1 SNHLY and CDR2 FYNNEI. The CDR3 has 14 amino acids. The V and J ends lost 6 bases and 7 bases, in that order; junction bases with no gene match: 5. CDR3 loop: CASSTGTGGNEQFF. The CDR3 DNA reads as TGTGCCAGCAGCACCGGGACAGGGGGAAATGAGCAGTTCTTC.

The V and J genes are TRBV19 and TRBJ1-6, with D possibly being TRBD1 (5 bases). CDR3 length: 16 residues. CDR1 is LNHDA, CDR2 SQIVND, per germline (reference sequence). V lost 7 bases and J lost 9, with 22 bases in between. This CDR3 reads CASKGAGGTLGSPLHF. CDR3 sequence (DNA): TGTGCCAGTAAAGGGGCCGGGGGGACCCTGGGTTCACCCCTCCACTTT.

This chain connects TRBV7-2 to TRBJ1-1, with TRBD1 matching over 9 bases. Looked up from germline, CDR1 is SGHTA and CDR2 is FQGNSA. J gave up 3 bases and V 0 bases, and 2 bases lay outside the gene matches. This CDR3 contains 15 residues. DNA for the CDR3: TGTGCCAGCAGCTTAGCGGGGGACAGGGACACTGAAGCTTTCTTT. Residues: CASSLAGDRDTEAFF.

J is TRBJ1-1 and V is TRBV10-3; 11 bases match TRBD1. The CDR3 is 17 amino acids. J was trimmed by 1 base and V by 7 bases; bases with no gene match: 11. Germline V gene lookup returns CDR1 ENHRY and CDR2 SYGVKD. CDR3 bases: TGTGCCATCAAGGGGGGACAGGGGGAATGGACGAACACTGAAGCTTTCTTT. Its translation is CAIKGGQGEWTNTEAFF.

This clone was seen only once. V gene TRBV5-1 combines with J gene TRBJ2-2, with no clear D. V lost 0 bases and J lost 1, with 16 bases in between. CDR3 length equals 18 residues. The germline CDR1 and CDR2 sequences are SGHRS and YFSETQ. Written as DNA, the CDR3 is TGCGCCAGCAGCTTGGTTTCCAGGCGAATTCAGAACACCGGGGAGCTGTTTTTT. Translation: CASSLVSRRIQNTGELFF. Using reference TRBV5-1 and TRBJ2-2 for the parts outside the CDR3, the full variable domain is KAGVTQTPRYLIKTRGQQVTLSCSPISGHRSVSWYQQTPGQGLQFLFEYFSETQRNKGNFPGRFSGRQFSNSRSEMNVSTLELGDSALYLCASSLVSRRIQNTGELFFGEGSRLTVL.

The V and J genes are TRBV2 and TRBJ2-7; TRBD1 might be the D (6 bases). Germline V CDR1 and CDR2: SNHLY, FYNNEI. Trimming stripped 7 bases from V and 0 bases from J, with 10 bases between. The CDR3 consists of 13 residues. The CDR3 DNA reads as TGTGCCAGCACTCGACAGGTCTCCTACGAGCAGTACTTC. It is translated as CASTRQVSYEQYF.

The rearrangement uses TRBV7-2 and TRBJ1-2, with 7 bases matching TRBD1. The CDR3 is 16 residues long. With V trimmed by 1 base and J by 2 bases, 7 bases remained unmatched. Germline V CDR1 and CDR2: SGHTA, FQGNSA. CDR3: CASSLGPGTANYGYTF. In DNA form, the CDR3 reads TGTGCCAGCAGCTTAGGGCCCGGGACAGCGAACTATGGCTACACCTTC.

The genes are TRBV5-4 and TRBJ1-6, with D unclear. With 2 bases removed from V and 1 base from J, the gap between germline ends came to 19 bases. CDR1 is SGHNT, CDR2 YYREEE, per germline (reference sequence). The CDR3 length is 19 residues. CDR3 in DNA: TGTGCCAGCAGCTTTAGGAGAATGACTGTTTGGTCCTATAATTCACCCCTCCACTTT. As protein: CASSFRRMTVWSYNSPLHF.

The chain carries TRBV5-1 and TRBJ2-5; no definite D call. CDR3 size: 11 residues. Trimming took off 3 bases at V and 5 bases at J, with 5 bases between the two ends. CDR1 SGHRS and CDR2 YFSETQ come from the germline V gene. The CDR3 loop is CASSYQETQYF. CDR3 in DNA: TGCGCCAGCAGCTATCAGGAGACCCAGTACTTC.

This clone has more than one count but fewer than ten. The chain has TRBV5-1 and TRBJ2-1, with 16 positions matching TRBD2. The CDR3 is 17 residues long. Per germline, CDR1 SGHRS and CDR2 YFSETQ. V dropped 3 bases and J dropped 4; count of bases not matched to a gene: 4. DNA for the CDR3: TGCGCCAGCAGCTCGGCGGGACTAGCGGGGGGGTACAATGAGCAGTTCTTC. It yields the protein CASSSAGLAGGYNEQFF.

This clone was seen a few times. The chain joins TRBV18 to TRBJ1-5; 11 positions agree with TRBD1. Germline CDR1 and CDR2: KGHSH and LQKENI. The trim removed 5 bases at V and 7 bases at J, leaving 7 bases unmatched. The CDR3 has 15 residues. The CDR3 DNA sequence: TGTGCCAGCTCATCCGGGACAGGGGGAAGGCAGCCCCAGCATTTT. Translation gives CASSSGTGGRQPQHF.

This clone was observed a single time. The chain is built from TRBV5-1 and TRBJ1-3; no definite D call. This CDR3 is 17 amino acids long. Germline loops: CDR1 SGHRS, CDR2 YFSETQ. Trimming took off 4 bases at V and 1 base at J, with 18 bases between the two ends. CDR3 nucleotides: TGCGCCAGCAGCCCCACCCGGGTTGAACCGTCTGGAAACACCATATATTTT. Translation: CASSPTRVEPSGNTIYF.

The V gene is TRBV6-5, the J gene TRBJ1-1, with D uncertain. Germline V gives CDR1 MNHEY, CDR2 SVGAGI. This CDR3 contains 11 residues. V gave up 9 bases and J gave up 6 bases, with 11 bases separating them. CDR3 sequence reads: CASRAGPEAFF. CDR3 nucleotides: TGTGCCAGTCGAGCAGGTCCTGAAGCTTTCTTT.

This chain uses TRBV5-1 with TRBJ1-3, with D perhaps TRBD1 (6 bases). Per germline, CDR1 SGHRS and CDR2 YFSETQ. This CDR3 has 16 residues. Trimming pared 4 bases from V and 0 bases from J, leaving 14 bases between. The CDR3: CASSGSTGYSGNTIYF. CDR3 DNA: TGCGCCAGCAGCGGTTCGACAGGTTACTCTGGAAACACCATATATTTT.

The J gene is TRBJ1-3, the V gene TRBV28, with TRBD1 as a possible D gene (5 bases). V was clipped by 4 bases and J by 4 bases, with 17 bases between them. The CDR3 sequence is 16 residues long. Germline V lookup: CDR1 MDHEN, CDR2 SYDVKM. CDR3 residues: CASSSPPRARGNTIYF. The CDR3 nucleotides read TGTGCCAGCAGTTCCCCCCCCAGGGCGAGGGGAAACACCATATATTTT.

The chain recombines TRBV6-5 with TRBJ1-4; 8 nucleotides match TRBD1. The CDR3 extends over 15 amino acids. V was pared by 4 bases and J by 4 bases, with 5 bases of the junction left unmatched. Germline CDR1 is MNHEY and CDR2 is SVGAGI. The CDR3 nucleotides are TGTGCCAGCAGTTCCCAGGGGGCCGGTAATGAAAAACTGTTTTTT. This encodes CASSSQGAGNEKLFF.

The CDR3 DNA reads TGTGCCACCACTGGACTAGCGGGTCCCCACACAGATACGCAGTATTTT. Amino acid sequence: CATTGLAGPHTDTQYF. This chain joins TRBV15 and TRBJ2-3, with 11 bases that match TRBD2. The germline CDR1 and CDR2 sequences are LNHNV and YYDKDF (reference sequence). The CDR3 is made up of 16 amino acids. The V and J ends lost 7 bases and 2 bases, in that order; junction bases with no gene match: 8.

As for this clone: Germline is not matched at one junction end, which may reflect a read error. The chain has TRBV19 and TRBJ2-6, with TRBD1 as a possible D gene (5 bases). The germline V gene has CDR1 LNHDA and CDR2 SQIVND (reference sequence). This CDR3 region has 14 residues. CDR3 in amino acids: CASSPFSGANGLTF. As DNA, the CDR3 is TGTGCCAGTAGTCCCTTCTCTGGGGCCAACGGCCTGACTTTC.

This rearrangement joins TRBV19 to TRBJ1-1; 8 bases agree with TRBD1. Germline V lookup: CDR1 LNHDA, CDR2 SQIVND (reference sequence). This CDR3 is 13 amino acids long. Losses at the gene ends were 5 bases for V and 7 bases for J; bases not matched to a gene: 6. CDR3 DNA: TGTGCCAGTAGTTCCGTACAGGGGGTTGAAGCTTTCTTT. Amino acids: CASSSVQGVEAFF. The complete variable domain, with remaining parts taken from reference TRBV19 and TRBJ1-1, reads DGGITQSPKYLFRKEGQNVTLSCEQNLNHDAMYWYRQDPGQGLRLIYYSQIVNDFQKGDIAEGYSVSREKKESFPLTVTSAQKNPTAFYLCASSSVQGVEAFFGQGTRLTVV.

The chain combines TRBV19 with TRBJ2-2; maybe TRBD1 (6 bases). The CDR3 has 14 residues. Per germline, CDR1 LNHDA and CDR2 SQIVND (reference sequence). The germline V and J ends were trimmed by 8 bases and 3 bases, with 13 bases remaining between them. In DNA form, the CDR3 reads TGTGCCAGTTACGGACAGAGCTACACCGGGGAGCTGTTTTTT. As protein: CASYGQSYTGELFF.

CDR3 in amino acids: CASSYSSGEAFF. DNA of the CDR3: TGTGCCAGCAGTTACTCCTCAGGTGAAGCTTTCTTT. This chain joins TRBV6-6 and TRBJ1-1; no clear D. The CDR3 has 12 amino acids. V was trimmed by 0 bases and J by 7 bases, leaving 6 bases between them. Germline V lookup: CDR1 MNHNY, CDR2 SVGAGI (reference sequence).

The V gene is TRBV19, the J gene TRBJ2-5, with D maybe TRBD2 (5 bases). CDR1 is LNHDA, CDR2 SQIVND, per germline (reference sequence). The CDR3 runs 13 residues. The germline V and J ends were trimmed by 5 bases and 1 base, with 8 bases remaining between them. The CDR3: CASSPSSQETQYF. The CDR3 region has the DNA TGTGCCAGTAGTCCTAGCAGCCAAGAGACCCAGTACTTC.